Below are 2 T cell receptor beta chains sequenced from a single sample in a study of CD8 T cells in Susac syndrome. RNA was extracted with the RNeasy kit, and a quantity of about 0.45 to 1 ug was reverse transcribed using random hexamers. MiXCR, run by TCRdb on the immunoSEQ multiplex PCR reads, gives a single entry per CDR3 protein. The sample consists of some 200,000 distinct CDR3 sequences, approximately 95% of them appearing once. The sample taken for sequencing was CD4+ T cells from PBMCs. The receptors shown here come from a human donor with Susac syndrome.

The chain uses TRBV20-1 and TRBJ2-6, with D possibly being TRBD1 (6 bases). The CDR3 totals 14 residues. The germline gives CDR1 DFQATT, CDR2 SNEGSKA (reference sequence). V lost 3 bases, J lost 1 base, and 7 bases lay in between. In DNA, the CDR3 is TGCAGTGCTAGGCAGGGGTCTGGGGCCAACGTCCTGACTTTC. Protein: CSARQGSGANVLTF.

The genes are TRBV6-5 and TRBJ2-2, with D tentatively TRBD1 (6 bases). This CDR3 comprises 15 residues. Germline V gene sequence: CDR1 MNHEY, CDR2 SVGAGI. V was clipped by 5 bases and J by 6 bases, with 16 bases between them. The CDR3 reads CASSNRDNNAGELFF. The CDR3 region has the DNA TGTGCCAGCAGTAATCGGGACAATAACGCCGGGGAGCTGTTTTTT.